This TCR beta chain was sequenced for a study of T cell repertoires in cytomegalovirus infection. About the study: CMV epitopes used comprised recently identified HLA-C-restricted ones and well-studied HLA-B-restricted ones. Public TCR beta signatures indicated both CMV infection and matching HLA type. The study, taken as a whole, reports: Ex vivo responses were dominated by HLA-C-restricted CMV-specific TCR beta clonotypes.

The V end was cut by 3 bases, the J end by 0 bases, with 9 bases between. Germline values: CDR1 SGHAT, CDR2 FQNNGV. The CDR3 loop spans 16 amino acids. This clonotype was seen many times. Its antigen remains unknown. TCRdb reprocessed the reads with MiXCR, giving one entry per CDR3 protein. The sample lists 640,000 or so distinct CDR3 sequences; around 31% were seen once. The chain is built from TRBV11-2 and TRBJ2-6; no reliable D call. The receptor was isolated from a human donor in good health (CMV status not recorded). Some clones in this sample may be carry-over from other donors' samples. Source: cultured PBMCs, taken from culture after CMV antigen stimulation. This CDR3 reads CASSLGQNSGANVLTF. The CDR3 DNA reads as TGTGCCAGCAGCTTGGGCCAGAACTCTGGGGCCAACGTCCTGACTTTC.